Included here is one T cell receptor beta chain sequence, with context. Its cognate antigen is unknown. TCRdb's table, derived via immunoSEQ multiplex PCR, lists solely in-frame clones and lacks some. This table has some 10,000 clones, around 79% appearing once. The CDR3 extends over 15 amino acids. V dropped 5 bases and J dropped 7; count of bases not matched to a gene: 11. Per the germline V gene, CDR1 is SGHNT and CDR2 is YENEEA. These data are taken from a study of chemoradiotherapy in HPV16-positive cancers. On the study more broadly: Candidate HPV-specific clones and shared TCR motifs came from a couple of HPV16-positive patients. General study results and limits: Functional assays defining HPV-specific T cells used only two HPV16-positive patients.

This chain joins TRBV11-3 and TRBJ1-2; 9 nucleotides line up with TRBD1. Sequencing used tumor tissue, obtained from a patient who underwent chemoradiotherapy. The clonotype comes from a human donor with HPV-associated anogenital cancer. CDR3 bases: TGTGCCAGCAGCCCTCCGGGACAGGGAGAATCTGGCTACACCTTC. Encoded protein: CASSPPGQGESGYTF.